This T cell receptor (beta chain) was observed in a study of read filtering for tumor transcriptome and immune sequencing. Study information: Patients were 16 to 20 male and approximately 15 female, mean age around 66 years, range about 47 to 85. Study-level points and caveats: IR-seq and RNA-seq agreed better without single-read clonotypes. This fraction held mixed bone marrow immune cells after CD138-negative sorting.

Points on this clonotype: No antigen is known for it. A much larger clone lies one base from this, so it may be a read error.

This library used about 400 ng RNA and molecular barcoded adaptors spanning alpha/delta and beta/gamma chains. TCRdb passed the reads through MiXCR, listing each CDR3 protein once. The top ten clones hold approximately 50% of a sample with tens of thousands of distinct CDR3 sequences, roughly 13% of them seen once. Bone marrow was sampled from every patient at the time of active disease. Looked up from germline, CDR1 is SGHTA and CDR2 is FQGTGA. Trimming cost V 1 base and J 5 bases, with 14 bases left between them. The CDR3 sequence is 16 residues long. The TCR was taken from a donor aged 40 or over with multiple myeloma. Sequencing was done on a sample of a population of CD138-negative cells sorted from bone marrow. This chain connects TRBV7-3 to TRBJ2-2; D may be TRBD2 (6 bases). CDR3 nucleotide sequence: TGTGCCAGCAGCTTAATTGCGGGAATGAGGACCGGGGAGCTGTTTTTT. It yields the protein CASSLIAGMRTGELFF.